The entry below gives a single TCR beta chain sequence along with its context. The authors ran a second PCR of roughly 6 to 11 cycles using a sample-barcoded 5' primer and a J-beta primer mix. TCRdb reprocessed the 5' RACE reads with MiXCR, giving one entry per CDR3 protein. The sample has roughly 2 million distinct CDR3 sequences; around half are singletons. The CDR3 length is 15 residues. The germline V gene has CDR1 ENHRY and CDR2 SYGVKD. The record originates from a study of blood T cells in healthy people across ages. The TCR comes from a woman between 40 and 55 years old in good health. The material sequenced was blood. The chain uses TRBV10-3 and TRBJ2-4, with a possible D match to TRBD2 (6 bases). The J call may not be correct, given that the DNA end is closer to TRBJ2-7. CDR3 bases: TGTGCCATCAGTGACTCCGGCGGGGTGAGGTACGAGCAGTACTTC. It encodes CAISDSGGVRYEQYF.